This T cell receptor (beta chain) was captured by sequencing in a study of T-cell memory formation after mild COVID-19. Points from the study as a whole: Cross-reactive memory appears to have joined, as suggested by some responding clones showing up in pre-infection memory. CD4+ contracting clones were found mainly in CM and EM, and CD8+ ones in EMRA.

Concerning this clonotype: The antigen is unknown. The junction departs from germline at one end; a sequencing error may be responsible.

The CDR3 totals 17 residues. Germline values: CDR1 MNHEY, CDR2 SVGAGI. MiXCR was run by TCRdb on the 5' RACE reads, yielding one entry per CDR3 protein. The sample holds 300,000 to 350,000 distinct CDR3 sequences; 13% to 15% are singletons and the top ten take over 20%. The clonotype was recovered from a man aged 18 to 35 who had mild COVID-19 (a few samples of this study predate the infection). Cell type and time point are not known. Sequenced sample: PBMCs or a T cell subset sorted from them (not recorded which). This sequence joins TRBV6-5 and TRBJ2-3; 8 bases are a match to TRBD2. CDR3 nucleotides: TGTGCCAGCAGTTGGAATAGCGGGGATAGACGCACAGATACGAAGTATTTT. This codes for CASSWNSGDRRTDTKYF.